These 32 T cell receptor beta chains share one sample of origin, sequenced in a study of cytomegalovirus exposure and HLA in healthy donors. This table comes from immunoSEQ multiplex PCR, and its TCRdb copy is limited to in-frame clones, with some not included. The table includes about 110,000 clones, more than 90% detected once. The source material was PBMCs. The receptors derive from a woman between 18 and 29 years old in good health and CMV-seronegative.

The CDR3 bases are TGTGCCTGGAGTGTTGGGGCGAGGCAGCCCCAGCATTTT. This translates into CAWSVGARQPQHF. The gene calls are TRBV30 and TRBJ1-5, with D tentatively TRBD1 (5 bases). V was shortened by 0 bases and J by 7 bases, with 10 bases between the two germline ends. The V gene's germline CDR1 is GTSNPN and CDR2 SVGIG (reference sequence). The CDR3 is 13 amino acids.

The CDR3 loop is CASSVELTPYTF. DNA for the CDR3: TGTGCCAGCAGTGTTGAGCTTACCCCCTACACCTTC. The chain links TRBV2 to TRBJ1-2; D is undetermined. From germline, CDR1 is SNHLY and CDR2 FYNNEI. V was clipped by 4 bases and J by 10 bases, with 13 bases between them. There are 12 residues in the CDR3.

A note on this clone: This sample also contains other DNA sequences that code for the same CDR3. The CDR3 DNA reads TGTGCCAGCAGCGTCGGCGGGGGGACGGAGCAGTTCTTC. It specifies CASSVGGGTEQFF. This sequence joins TRBV9 and TRBJ2-1, with TRBD2 identical over 8 bases. The CDR3 is 13 amino acids. Looked up from germline, CDR1 is SGDLS and CDR2 is YYNGEE. With V trimmed by 2 bases and J by 10 bases, 5 bases remained unmatched.

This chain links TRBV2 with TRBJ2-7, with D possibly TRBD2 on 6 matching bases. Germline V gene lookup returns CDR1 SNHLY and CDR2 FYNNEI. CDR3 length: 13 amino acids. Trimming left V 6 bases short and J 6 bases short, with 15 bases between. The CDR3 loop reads CASSWEARGEQYF. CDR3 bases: TGTGCCAGCAGCTGGGAGGCGAGGGGCGAGCAGTACTTC.

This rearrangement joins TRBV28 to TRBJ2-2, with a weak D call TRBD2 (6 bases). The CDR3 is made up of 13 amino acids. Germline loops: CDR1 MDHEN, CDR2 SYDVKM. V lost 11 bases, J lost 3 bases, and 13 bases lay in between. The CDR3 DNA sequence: TGTGCCGGAGGGAAGTGGGACACCGGGGAGCTGTTTTTT. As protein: CAGGKWDTGELFF. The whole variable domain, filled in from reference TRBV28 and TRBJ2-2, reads DVKVTQSSRYLVKRTGEKVFLECVQDMDHENMFWYRQDPGLGLRLIYFSYDVKMKEKGDIPEGYSVSREKKERFSLILESASTNQTSMYLCAGGKWDTGELFFGEGSRLTVL.

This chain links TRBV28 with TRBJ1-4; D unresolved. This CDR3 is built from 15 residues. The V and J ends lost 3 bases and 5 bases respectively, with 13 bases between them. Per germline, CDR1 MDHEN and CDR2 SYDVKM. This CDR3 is CASSFPAAKNEKLFF. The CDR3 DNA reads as TGTGCCAGCAGTTTCCCTGCGGCCAAGAATGAAAAACTGTTTTTT. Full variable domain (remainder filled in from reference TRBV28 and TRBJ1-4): DVKVTQSSRYLVKRTGEKVFLECVQDMDHENMFWYRQDPGLGLRLIYFSYDVKMKEKGDIPEGYSVSREKKERFSLILESASTNQTSMYLCASSFPAAKNEKLFFGSGTQLSVL.

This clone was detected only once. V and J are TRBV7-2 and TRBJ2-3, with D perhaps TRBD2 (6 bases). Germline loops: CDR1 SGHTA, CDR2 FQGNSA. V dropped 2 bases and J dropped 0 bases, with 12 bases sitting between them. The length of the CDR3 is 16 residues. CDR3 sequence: CASSLFWGESTDTQYF. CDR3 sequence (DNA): TGTGCCAGCAGCTTATTTTGGGGGGAAAGCACAGATACGCAGTATTTT. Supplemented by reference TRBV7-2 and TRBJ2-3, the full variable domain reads GAGVSQSPSNKVTEKGKDVELRCDPISGHTALYWYRQSLGQGLEFLIYFQGNSAPDKSGLPSDRFSAERTGGSVSTLTIQRTQQEDSAVYLCASSLFWGESTDTQYFGPGTRLTVL.

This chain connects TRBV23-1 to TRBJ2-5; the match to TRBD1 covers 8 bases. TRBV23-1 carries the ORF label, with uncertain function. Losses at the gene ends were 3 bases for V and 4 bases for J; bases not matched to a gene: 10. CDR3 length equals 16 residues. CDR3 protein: CASSHERAGGRETQYF. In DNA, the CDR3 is TGCGCCAGCAGTCACGAAAGGGCAGGGGGCAGAGAGACCCAGTACTTC.

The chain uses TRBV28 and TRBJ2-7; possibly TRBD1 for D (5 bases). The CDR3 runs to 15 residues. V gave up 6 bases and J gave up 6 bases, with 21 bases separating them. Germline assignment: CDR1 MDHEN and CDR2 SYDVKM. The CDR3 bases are TGTGCCAGCAGGGGGCCCGGACACCTTTCTTTCGAGCAGTACTTC. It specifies CASRGPGHLSFEQYF. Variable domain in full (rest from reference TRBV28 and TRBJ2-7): DVKVTQSSRYLVKRTGEKVFLECVQDMDHENMFWYRQDPGLGLRLIYFSYDVKMKEKGDIPEGYSVSREKKERFSLILESASTNQTSMYLCASRGPGHLSFEQYFGPGTRLTVT.

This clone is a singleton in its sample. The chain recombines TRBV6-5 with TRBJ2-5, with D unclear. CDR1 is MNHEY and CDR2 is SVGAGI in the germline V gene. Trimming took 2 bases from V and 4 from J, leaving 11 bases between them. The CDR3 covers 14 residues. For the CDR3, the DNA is TGTGCCAGCAGTTACACGAACTTTGTAGAGACCCAGTACTTC. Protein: CASSYTNFVETQYF.

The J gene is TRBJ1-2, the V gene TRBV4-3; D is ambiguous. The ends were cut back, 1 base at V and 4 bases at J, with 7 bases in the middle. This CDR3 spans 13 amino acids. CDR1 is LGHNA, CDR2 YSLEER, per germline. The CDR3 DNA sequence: TGCGCCAGCAGCCAAGTCTCCAGCTATGGCTACACCTTC. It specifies CASSQVSSYGYTF.

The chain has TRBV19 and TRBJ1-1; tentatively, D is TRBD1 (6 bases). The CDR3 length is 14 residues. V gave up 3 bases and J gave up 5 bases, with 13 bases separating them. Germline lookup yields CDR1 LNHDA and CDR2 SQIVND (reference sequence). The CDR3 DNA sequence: TGTGCCAGTAGTATTCCGACAGGAGAAACTGAAGCTTTCTTT. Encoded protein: CASSIPTGETEAFF.

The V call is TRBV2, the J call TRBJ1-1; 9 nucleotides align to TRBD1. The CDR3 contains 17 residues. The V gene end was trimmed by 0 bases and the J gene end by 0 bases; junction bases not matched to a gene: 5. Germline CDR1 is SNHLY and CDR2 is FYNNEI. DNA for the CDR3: TGTGCCAGCAGTGAAGCAGGGACAGGGATCATGAACACTGAAGCTTTCTTT. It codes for CASSEAGTGIMNTEAFF.

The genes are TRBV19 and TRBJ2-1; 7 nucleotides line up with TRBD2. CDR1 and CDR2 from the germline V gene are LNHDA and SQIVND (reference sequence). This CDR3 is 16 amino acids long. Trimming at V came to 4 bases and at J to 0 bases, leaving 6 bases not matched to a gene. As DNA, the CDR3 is TGTGCCAGTAGTAGACGCGGGGGTTCCTCCTACAATGAGCAGTTCTTC. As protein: CASSRRGGSSYNEQFF.

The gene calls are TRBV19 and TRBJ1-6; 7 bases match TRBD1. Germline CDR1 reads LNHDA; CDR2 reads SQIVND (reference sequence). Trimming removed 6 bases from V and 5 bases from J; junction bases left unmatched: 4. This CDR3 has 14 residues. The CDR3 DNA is TGTGCCAGTAGACAGGGGATCGATAATTCACCCCTCCACTTT. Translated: CASRQGIDNSPLHF.

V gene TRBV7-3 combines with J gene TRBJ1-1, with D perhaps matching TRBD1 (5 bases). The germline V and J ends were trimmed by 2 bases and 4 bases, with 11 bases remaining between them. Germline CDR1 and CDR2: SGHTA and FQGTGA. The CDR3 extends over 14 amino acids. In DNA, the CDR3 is TGTGCCAGCAGCTTATTCCCGGGGGTCACTGAAGCTTTCTTT. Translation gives CASSLFPGVTEAFF.

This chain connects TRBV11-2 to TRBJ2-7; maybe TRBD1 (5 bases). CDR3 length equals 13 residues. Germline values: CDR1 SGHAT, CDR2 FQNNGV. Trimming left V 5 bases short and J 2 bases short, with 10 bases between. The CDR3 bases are TGTGCCAGCAGCGCGACAGTGACCTACGAGCAGTACTTC. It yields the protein CASSATVTYEQYF.

CDR3 coding DNA: TGTGCCAGTCAGAAAGACAGCAATGAGCAGTTCTTC. Translating gives CASQKDSNEQFF. The genes are TRBV19 and TRBJ2-1; D perhaps matches TRBD1 (5 bases). The CDR3 totals 12 residues. CDR1 and CDR2 (germline): LNHDA, SQIVND (reference sequence). Trimming shortened V by 8 bases and J by 6 bases, and 11 bases separated the two germline ends. Supplemented by reference TRBV19 and TRBJ2-1, the full variable domain reads DGGITQSPKYLFRKEGQNVTLSCEQNLNHDAMYWYRQDPGQGLRLIYYSQIVNDFQKGDIAEGYSVSREKKESFPLTVTSAQKNPTAFYLCASQKDSNEQFFGPGTRLTVL.

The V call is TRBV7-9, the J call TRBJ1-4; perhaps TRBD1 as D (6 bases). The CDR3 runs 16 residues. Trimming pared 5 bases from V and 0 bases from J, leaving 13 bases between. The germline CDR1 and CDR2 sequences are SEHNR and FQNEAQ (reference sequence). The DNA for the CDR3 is TGTGCCAGCAGCGCCACCGACAGGACAACTAATGAAAAACTGTTTTTT. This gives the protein CASSATDRTTNEKLFF.

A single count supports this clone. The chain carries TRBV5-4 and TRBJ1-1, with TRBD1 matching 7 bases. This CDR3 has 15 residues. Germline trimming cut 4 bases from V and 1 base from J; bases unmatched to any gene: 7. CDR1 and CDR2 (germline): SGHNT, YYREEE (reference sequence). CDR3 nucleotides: TGTGCCAGCAGCCCCAAACAGGGGACGAACACTGAAGCTTTCTTT. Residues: CASSPKQGTNTEAFF.

CDR3 region: CASSLVEAGETNEKLFF. CDR3 DNA: TGTGCCAGCAGCTTAGTCGAGGCAGGGGAAACTAATGAAAAACTGTTTTTT. The rearrangement uses TRBV7-9 and TRBJ1-4, with D possibly being TRBD1 (6 bases). CDR3 length equals 17 residues. The germline CDR1 and CDR2 sequences are SEHNR and FQNEAQ (reference sequence). V was clipped by 1 base and J by 1 base, with 13 bases between them.

CDR3 residues: CASSLGGGRSYNEQFF. The DNA of the CDR3 is TGTGCCAGCAGCTTAGGGGGGGGGCGATCCTACAATGAGCAGTTCTTC. This sequence joins TRBV5-7 and TRBJ2-1; a possible D gene is TRBD2 (7 bases). TRBV5-7 is classed as an ORF, of uncertain function. The CDR3 loop spans 16 amino acids. Trimming pared 2 bases from V and 1 base from J, leaving 13 bases between.

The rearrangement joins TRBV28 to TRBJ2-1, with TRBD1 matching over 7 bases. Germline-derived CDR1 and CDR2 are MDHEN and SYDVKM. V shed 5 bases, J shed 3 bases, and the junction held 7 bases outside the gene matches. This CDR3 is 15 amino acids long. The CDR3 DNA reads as TGTGCCAGCAGTCTAGGACAGGCACTCTACAATGAGCAGTTCTTC. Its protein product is CASSLGQALYNEQFF.

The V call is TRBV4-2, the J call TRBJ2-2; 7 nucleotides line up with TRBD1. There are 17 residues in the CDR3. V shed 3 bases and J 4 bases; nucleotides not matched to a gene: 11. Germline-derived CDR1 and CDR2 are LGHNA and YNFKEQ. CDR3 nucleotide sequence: TGTGCCAGCAGCCAGCCAATCACCGGGACAGCCACCGGGGAGCTGTTTTTT. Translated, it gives CASSQPITGTATGELFF.

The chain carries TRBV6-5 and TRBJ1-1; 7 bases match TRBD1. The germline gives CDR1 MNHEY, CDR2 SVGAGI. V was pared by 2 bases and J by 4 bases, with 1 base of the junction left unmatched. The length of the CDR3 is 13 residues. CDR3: CASSYNRGTEAFF. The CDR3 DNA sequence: TGTGCCAGCAGTTACAACAGGGGCACTGAAGCTTTCTTT.

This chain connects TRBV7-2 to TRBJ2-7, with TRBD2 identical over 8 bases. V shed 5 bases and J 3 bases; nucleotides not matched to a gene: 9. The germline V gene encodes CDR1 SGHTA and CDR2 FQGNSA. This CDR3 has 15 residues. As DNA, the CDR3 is TGTGCCAGCAGCCCTATAGCGGGGCGGTACTACGAGCAGTACTTC. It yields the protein CASSPIAGRYYEQYF.

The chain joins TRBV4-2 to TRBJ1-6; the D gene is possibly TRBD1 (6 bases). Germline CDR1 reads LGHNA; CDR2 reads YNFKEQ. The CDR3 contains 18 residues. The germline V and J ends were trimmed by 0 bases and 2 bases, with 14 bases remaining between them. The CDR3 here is CASSQDLGTLAYNSPLHF. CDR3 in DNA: TGTGCCAGCAGCCAAGATCTTGGGACACTCGCCTATAATTCACCCCTCCACTTT.

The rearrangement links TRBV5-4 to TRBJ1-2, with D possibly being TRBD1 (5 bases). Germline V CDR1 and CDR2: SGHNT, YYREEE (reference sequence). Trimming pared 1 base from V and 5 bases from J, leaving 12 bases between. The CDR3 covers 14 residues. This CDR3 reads CASSLSTEAYGYTF. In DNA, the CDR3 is TGTGCCAGCAGCTTGTCGACAGAAGCTTATGGCTACACCTTC.

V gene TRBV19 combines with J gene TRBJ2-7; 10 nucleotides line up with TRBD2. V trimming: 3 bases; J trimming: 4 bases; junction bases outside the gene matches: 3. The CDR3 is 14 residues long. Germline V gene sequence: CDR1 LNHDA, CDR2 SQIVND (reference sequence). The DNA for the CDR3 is TGTGCCAGTAGTATGACTAGCGGGCAATACGAGCAGTACTTC. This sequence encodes CASSMTSGQYEQYF.

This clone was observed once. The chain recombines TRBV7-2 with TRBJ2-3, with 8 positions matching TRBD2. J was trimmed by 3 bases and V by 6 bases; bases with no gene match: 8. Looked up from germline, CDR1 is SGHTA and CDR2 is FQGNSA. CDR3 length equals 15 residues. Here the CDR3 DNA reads TGTGCCAGCAGGAGACGAGCGGGGGAAACAGATACGCAGTATTTT. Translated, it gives CASRRRAGETDTQYF.

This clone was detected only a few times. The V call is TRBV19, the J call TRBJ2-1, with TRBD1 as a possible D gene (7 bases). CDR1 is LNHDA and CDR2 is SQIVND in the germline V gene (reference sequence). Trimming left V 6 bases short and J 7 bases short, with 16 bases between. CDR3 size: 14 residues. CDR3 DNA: TGTGCCAGTAGGGAGCAGGGGGGCCTGAATGAGCAGTTCTTC. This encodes CASREQGGLNEQFF. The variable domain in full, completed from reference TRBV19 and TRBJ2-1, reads DGGITQSPKYLFRKEGQNVTLSCEQNLNHDAMYWYRQDPGQGLRLIYYSQIVNDFQKGDIAEGYSVSREKKESFPLTVTSAQKNPTAFYLCASREQGGLNEQFFGPGTRLTVL.

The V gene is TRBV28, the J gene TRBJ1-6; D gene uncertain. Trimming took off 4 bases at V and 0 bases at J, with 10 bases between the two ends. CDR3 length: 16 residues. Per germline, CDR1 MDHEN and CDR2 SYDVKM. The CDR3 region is CASSSPASSYNSPLHF. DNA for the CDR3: TGTGCCAGCAGTTCCCCCGCCAGCTCCTATAATTCACCCCTCCACTTT.